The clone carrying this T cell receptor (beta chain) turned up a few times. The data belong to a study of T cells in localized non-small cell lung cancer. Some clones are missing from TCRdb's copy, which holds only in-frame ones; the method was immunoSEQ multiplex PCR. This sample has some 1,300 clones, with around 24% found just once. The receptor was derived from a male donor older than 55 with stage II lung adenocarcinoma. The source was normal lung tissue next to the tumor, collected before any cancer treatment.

The CDR3 sequence: CASSPTGPRTDTQYF. CDR3 coding DNA: TGTGCCAGCAGCCCGACAGGACCACGCACAGATACGCAGTATTTT. This chain uses TRBV7-1 with TRBJ2-3, with D perhaps matching TRBD1 (6 bases). TRBV7-1 falls under the ORF class, with uncertain function. V was trimmed by 5 bases and J by 1 base, leaving 13 bases between them. The CDR3 is 15 amino acids.